This T cell receptor (beta chain) was identified in a study of graft-versus-host responses after intestinal transplantation. About the research overall: Grafts were multivisceral, liver-intestinal, or isolated intestinal.

CDR1 is SNHLY, CDR2 FYNNEI, per germline. This CDR3 has 17 residues. The V gene lost 5 bases and the J gene lost 2 bases, with 21 bases spanning the gap. Clones were read by immunoSEQ multiplex PCR, and TCRdb kept only the in-frame ones, dropping some. The data contain about 130,000 clones, 92% of them singletons. General study points: Recipient bone marrow held GvH clones, some seen earlier in ileum or blood. Early after transplant, HvG clones declined as circulating GvH clones peaked.

Regarding this clone: Its antigen is undetermined.

The V gene is TRBV2, the J gene TRBJ2-5, with a tentative D call TRBD2 (6 bases). The sequence was obtained from a human donor who received an intestinal transplant. The specimen comprised unstimulated CD4+ T cells sorted from spleen or lymph node cells, sampled before intestinal transplant. CDR3 sequence: CASSPLIGSVWQETQYF. The CDR3 DNA reads TGTGCCAGCAGTCCTCTTATCGGGAGTGTGTGGCAAGAGACCCAGTACTTC.